Listed here are 23 T cell receptor beta chains from one sample, sequenced in a study of T cell repertoires in cytomegalovirus infection. One entry per CDR3 protein results from TCRdb running MiXCR on the reads. Here the sample spans roughly 200,000 distinct CDR3 sequences, roughly 15% being singletons. Sequencing was done on a sample of CD8+ T cells from PBMCs. These receptors originate from a human donor in good health (CMV status not recorded). Some clones in this sample may be carry-over from other donors' samples.

This clonotype was found once. The chain uses TRBV7-2 and TRBJ2-3; TRBD2 matches at 7 bases. The CDR3 is 16 residues long. After removal of 5 bases from V and 6 bases from J, the junction contained 14 bases not matched to a gene. The V gene's germline CDR1 is SGHTA and CDR2 FQGNSA. The CDR3 reads CASSQTSVGMWDTQYF. In DNA form, the CDR3 reads TGTGCCAGCAGCCAAACTAGCGTGGGGATGTGGGATACGCAGTATTTT.

In its sample, this clonotype was seen a few times. The chain uses TRBV27 and TRBJ2-3; D gene ambiguous. Trimming stripped 3 bases from V and 2 bases from J, with 9 bases between. In germline, CDR1 is MNHEY, CDR2 SMNVEV (reference sequence). This CDR3 is built from 14 residues. The CDR3 region is CASSLYPFTDTQYF. CDR3 nucleotide sequence: TGTGCCAGCAGTTTGTACCCTTTCACAGATACGCAGTATTTT.

This clonotype was detected a few times. The DNA for the CDR3 is TGTGCCAGCAGTTCCATATTAAGGGCTGGTGAAGCTTTCTTT. This sequence encodes CASSSILRAGEAFF. The rearrangement joins TRBV28 to TRBJ1-1; unclear D gene. The germline gives CDR1 MDHEN, CDR2 SYDVKM. CDR3 length: 14 amino acids. V was clipped by 4 bases and J by 7 bases, with 16 bases between them.

The genes are TRBV7-9 and TRBJ1-2; perhaps TRBD1 as D (6 bases). The CDR3 has 16 amino acids. Germline assignment: CDR1 SEHNR and CDR2 FQNEAQ (reference sequence). V was cut by 6 bases and J by 4 bases, with 21 bases left in between. CDR3: CASSPTGALNSYGYTF. Here the CDR3 DNA reads TGTGCCAGCAGTCCGACGGGGGCCCTAAATTCCTATGGCTACACCTTC.

The table lists this clonotype with a few counts. The CDR3 region has the DNA TGTGCCAGCAGCTTAAGGGACAGAAACCCCCCTGGGGGCTACACCTTC. It is translated as CASSLRDRNPPGGYTF. This sequence joins TRBV7-9 and TRBJ1-2; 7 bases match TRBD1. The length of the CDR3 is 16 residues. The ends lost 2 bases at V and 8 bases at J; junction bases unmatched: 14. Germline CDR1 SEHNR, CDR2 FQNEAQ (reference sequence).

The chain's CDR3 is CSASGPGKLGNTEAFF. As DNA, the CDR3 is TGCAGTGCTAGTGGCCCGGGGAAATTAGGAAACACTGAAGCTTTCTTT. The genes are TRBV20-1 and TRBJ1-1; D is uncertain. The V end was cut by 3 bases, the J end by 2 bases, with 19 bases between. Germline CDR1 is DFQATT and CDR2 is SNEGSKA (reference sequence). The CDR3 extends over 16 amino acids.

The chain is built from TRBV6-2 or TRBV6-3 and TRBJ2-7; 8 nucleotides line up with TRBD1. The CDR3 consists of 14 residues. Germline loops: CDR1 MNHEY, CDR2 SVGEGT. J was trimmed by 3 bases and V by 5 bases; bases with no gene match: 6. CDR3 loop: CASSPRTGIYEQYF. CDR3 DNA: TGTGCCAGCAGTCCGAGGACAGGGATCTACGAGCAGTACTTC.

This clonotype was picked up a small number of times. The rearrangement links TRBV7-2 to TRBJ2-7; 7 bases align to TRBD2. The junction had 6 bases not matched to a gene; V was cut back by 2 bases and J by 2 bases. Germline V gene data show CDR1 as SGHTA and CDR2 as FQGNSA. The CDR3 has 15 amino acids. This chain's CDR3 is CASSLRSGLAYEQYF. The DNA for the CDR3 is TGTGCCAGCAGCTTACGGTCCGGACTAGCCTACGAGCAGTACTTC.

V is TRBV11-2 and J is TRBJ1-2; the match to TRBD1 covers 7 bases. The length of the CDR3 is 15 residues. Germline loops: CDR1 SGHAT, CDR2 FQNNGV. J gave up 4 bases and V 3 bases, and 8 bases lay outside the gene matches. The CDR3 DNA sequence: TGTGCCAGCAGCTTCCGGGACAGAATTTCCTATGGCTACACCTTC. This encodes CASSFRDRISYGYTF.

The V call is TRBV4-1, the J call TRBJ1-1, with 9 nucleotides matching TRBD1. From germline, CDR1 is MGHRA and CDR2 YSYEKL. V trimming: 4 bases; J trimming: 3 bases; junction bases outside the gene matches: 18. The CDR3 extends over 19 amino acids. The CDR3 region is CASSLKGDRVVVGDTEAFF. The CDR3 nucleotides read TGCGCCAGCAGCCTGAAAGGGGACAGGGTAGTCGTGGGGGACACTGAAGCTTTCTTT.

In its sample, this clonotype was seen a few times. J is TRBJ2-6 and V is TRBV29-1; 9 nucleotides match TRBD1. The junction had 10 bases not matched to a gene; V was cut back by 7 bases and J by 3 bases. This CDR3 contains 16 residues. Germline values: CDR1 SQVTM, CDR2 ANQGSEA. CDR3 bases: TGCAGCGCCGGGGACAGGGAGTCGAGTGGGGCCAACGTCCTGACTTTC. Translation: CSAGDRESSGANVLTF.

V usage is TRBV28 and J usage is TRBJ1-1; D uncertain. The CDR3 is 12 residues long. Between the trimmed V and J ends, which lost 3 bases and 8 bases, there was a span of 10 bases. The germline gives CDR1 MDHEN, CDR2 SYDVKM. The CDR3 DNA follows: TGTGCCAGCAGTTTGGTTGGTCTGGAAGCTTTCTTT. Encoded protein: CASSLVGLEAFF. The full variable domain, with the rest looked up from reference TRBV28 and TRBJ1-1, is DVKVTQSSRYLVKRTGEKVFLECVQDMDHENMFWYRQDPGLGLRLIYFSYDVKMKEKGDIPEGYSVSREKKERFSLILESASTNQTSMYLCASSLVGLEAFFGQGTRLTVV.

The rearrangement uses TRBV5-5 and TRBJ1-6, with no clear D. The CDR3 is made up of 16 amino acids. The V gene lost 1 base and the J gene lost 0 bases, with 8 bases spanning the gap. Germline CDR1 and CDR2: SGHKS and YYEKEE (reference sequence). The CDR3 nucleotides read TGTGCCAGCAGCTTGAAGAGTAGCTCCTATAATTCACCCCTCCACTTT. Protein product: CASSLKSSSYNSPLHF.

The V and J genes are TRBV2 and TRBJ2-7, with D possibly TRBD2 on 7 matching bases. V was clipped by 2 bases and J by 0 bases, with 17 bases between them. Per the germline V gene, CDR1 is SNHLY and CDR2 is FYNNEI. The CDR3 is 17 amino acids. CDR3 amino acids: CASSEYVRGGGSYEQYF. CDR3 DNA sequence: TGTGCCAGCAGTGAATACGTCAGAGGGGGGGGCTCCTACGAGCAGTACTTC.

This clonotype was observed a handful of times. The gene calls are TRBV6-5 and TRBJ1-1; 7 nucleotides align to TRBD1. V lost 5 bases, J lost 4 bases, and 16 bases stayed unmatched. CDR1 and CDR2 (germline): MNHEY, SVGAGI. The CDR3 runs to 17 residues. The CDR3 spells CASSLPPATGVPTEAFF. CDR3 DNA sequence: TGTGCCAGCAGTCTTCCTCCCGCTACAGGGGTACCCACTGAAGCTTTCTTT.

V gene TRBV7-9 combines with J gene TRBJ2-7, with 7 positions matching TRBD2. Germline CDR1 SEHNR, CDR2 FQNEAQ (reference sequence). CDR3 length: 14 amino acids. With V trimmed by 5 bases and J by 3 bases, 7 bases remained unmatched. The CDR3 here is CASSRDYGLYEQYF. The CDR3 DNA is TGTGCCAGCAGCCGGGACTACGGGCTCTACGAGCAGTACTTC. The variable domain in full, completed from reference TRBV7-9 and TRBJ2-7, reads DTGVSQNPRHKITKRGQNVTFRCDPISEHNRLYWYRQTLGQGPEFLTYFQNEAQLEKSRLLSDRFSAERPKGSFSTLEIQRTEQGDSAMYLCASSRDYGLYEQYFGPGTRLTVT.

This clonotype was picked up a small number of times. The V gene is TRBV7-9, the J gene TRBJ2-7; TRBD1 aligns across 7 bases. There are 14 residues in the CDR3. Germline CDR1 is SEHNR and CDR2 is FQNEAQ (reference sequence). Losses at the gene ends were 4 bases for V and 1 base for J; bases not matched to a gene: 4. CDR3 DNA: TGTGCCAGCAGCTGGCCGGGACAGTCCTACGAGCAGTACTTC. Translating it yields CASSWPGQSYEQYF.

V and J are TRBV9 and TRBJ1-4; 10 nucleotides match TRBD1. The V gene end was trimmed by 3 bases and the J gene end by 7 bases; junction bases not matched to a gene: 12. Germline V gene sequence: CDR1 SGDLS, CDR2 YYNGEE. This CDR3 has 17 residues. CDR3 DNA: TGTGCCAGCAGCGGCAATCCGGGACAGGGGCGGCGTGAAAAACTGTTTTTT. Translated, it gives CASSGNPGQGRREKLFF.

The chain combines TRBV20-1 with TRBJ1-1; 9 bases map to TRBD1. The CDR3 totals 15 residues. Unmatched junction bases numbered 5, after V lost 3 bases and J lost 0 bases. Germline lookup yields CDR1 DFQATT and CDR2 SNEGSKA (reference sequence). The CDR3 DNA reads TGCAGTGCTAGCCTCGGGACAGGGATGAACACTGAAGCTTTCTTT. Translation: CSASLGTGMNTEAFF.

This clonotype showed up just a few times. This sequence joins TRBV29-1 and TRBJ2-1; D is unresolved. The germline V and J ends were trimmed by 3 bases and 4 bases, with 4 bases remaining between them. The CDR3 is made up of 11 amino acids. The germline V gene encodes CDR1 SQVTM and CDR2 ANQGSEA. CDR3 DNA sequence: TGCAGCGTTGAGCAGTACAATGAGCAGTTCTTC. Its protein product is CSVEQYNEQFF.

This clonotype was seen at least ten times. This chain joins TRBV4-1 and TRBJ1-1, with D perhaps matching TRBD1 (5 bases). Looked up from germline, CDR1 is MGHRA and CDR2 is YSYEKL. This CDR3 contains 14 residues. Between the trimmed V and J ends, which lost 1 base and 6 bases, there was a span of 12 bases. This chain's CDR3 is CASSQVRGGAEAFF. CDR3 nucleotides: TGCGCCAGCAGCCAAGTGCGGGGCGGCGCTGAAGCTTTCTTT.

The rearrangement uses TRBV7-3 and TRBJ2-7; TRBD1 is a possible D gene (6 bases). The CDR3 spans 13 residues. Trimming cost V 5 bases and J 4 bases, with 12 bases left between them. Germline loops: CDR1 SGHTA, CDR2 FQGTGA. CDR3 sequence (DNA): TGTGCCAGCAGCACCGAGACAGGTTACGAGCAGTACTTC. It translates to CASSTETGYEQYF.

This clonotype was found a few times. The chain combines TRBV7-9 with TRBJ1-2; TRBD1 aligns across 10 bases. CDR3 length equals 15 residues. The trim removed 5 bases at V and 4 bases at J, leaving 7 bases unmatched. Per germline, CDR1 SEHNR and CDR2 FQNEAQ (reference sequence). CDR3 in amino acids: CASSPGQGDFYGYTF. CDR3 DNA: TGTGCCAGCAGCCCCGGACAGGGGGACTTCTATGGCTACACCTTC.